This T cell receptor (beta chain) was captured by sequencing in a study of brain T cells in children with intractable seizures. As for time point: blood from clinic visit 5 months post-surgery; TSC patient then seizure free. The data were produced by immunoSEQ multiplex PCR, yet TCRdb's version contains in-frame clones alone and is incomplete. The top ten clones hold 4.5% to 7% of a sample with approximately 330,000 clones, approximately 93% of them seen once. The CDR3 is 17 residues long. V lost 0 bases and J lost 9; bases outside the gene matches: 12. Germline CDR1 reads SGDLS; CDR2 reads YYNGEE. The sequencing here drew on peripheral blood, taken 5 to 6 months after surgery. The genes are TRBV9 and TRBJ2-1; 10 nucleotides agree with TRBD1. The clonotype comes from a boy less than two years old with tuberous sclerosis and intractable seizures. CDR3 amino acids: CASSVDGGTGARGEQFF. CDR3 coding DNA: TGTGCCAGCAGCGTAGACGGGGGGACAGGGGCCCGAGGTGAGCAGTTCTTC.